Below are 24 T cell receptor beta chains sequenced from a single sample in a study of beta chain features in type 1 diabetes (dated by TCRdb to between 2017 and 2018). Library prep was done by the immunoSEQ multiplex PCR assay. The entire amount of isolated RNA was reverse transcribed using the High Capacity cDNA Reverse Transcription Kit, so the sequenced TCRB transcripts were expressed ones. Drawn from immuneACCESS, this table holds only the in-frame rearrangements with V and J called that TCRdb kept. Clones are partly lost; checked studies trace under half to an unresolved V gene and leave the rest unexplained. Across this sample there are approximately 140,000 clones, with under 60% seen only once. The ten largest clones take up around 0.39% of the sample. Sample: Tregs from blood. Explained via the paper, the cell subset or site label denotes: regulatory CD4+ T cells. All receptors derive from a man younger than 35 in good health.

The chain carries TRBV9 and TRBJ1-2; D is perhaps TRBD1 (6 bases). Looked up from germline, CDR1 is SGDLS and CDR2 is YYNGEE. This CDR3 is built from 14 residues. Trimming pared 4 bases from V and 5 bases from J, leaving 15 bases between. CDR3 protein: CASSIAGAGYGYTF. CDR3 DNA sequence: TGTGCCAGCAGCATAGCAGGGGCAGGTTATGGCTACACCTTC.

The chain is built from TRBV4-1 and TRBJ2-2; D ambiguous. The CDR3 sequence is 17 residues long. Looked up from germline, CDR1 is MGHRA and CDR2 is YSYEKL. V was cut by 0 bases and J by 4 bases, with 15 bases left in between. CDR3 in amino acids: CASSQDLMRLGTGELFF. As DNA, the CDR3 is TGCGCCAGCAGCCAAGATCTGATGAGGTTGGGCACCGGGGAGCTGTTTTTT.

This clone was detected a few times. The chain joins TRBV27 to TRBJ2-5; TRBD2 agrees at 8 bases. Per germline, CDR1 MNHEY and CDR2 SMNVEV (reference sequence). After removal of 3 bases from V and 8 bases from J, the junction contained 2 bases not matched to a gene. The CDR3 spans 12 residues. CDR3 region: CASSFAGGTQYF. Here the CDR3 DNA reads TGTGCCAGCAGTTTTGCGGGGGGTACCCAGTACTTC.

As DNA, the CDR3 is TGTGCCAGCAGCCAAGGACAGGGGAGCACTGAAGCTTTCTTT. This translates into CASSQGQGSTEAFF. This chain joins TRBV5-6 and TRBJ1-1; TRBD1 aligns across 9 bases. CDR1 and CDR2 from the germline V gene are SGHDT and YYEEEE. The CDR3 contains 14 residues. With 4 bases clipped from V and 4 bases from J, the junction kept 5 bases outside the gene matches.

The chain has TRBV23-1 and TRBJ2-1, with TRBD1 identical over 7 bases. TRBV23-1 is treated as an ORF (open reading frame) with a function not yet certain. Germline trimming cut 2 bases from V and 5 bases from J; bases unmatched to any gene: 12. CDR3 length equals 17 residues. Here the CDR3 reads CASSQTVTGSSDNEQFF. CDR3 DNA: TGCGCCAGCAGTCAAACCGTGACAGGGTCGTCCGACAATGAGCAGTTCTTC.

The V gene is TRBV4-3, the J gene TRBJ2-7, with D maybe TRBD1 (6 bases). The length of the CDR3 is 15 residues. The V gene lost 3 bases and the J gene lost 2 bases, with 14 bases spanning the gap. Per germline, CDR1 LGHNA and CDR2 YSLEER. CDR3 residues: CASSQNLQGPYEQYF. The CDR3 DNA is TGCGCCAGCAGCCAGAACCTACAGGGTCCCTACGAGCAGTACTTC.

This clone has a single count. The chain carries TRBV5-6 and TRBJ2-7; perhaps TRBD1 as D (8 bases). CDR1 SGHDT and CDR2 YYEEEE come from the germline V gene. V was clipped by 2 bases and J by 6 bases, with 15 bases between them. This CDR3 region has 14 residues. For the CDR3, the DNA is TGTGCCAGCAGCTTAACAGGGGGGGTAGGCGAGCAGTACTTC. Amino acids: CASSLTGGVGEQYF.

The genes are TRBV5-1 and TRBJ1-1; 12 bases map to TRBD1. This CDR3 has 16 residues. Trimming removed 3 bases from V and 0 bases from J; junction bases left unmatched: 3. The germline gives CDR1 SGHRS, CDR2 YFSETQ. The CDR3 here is CASSWGQGAMNTEAFF. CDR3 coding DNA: TGCGCCAGCAGCTGGGGACAGGGGGCTATGAACACTGAAGCTTTCTTT.

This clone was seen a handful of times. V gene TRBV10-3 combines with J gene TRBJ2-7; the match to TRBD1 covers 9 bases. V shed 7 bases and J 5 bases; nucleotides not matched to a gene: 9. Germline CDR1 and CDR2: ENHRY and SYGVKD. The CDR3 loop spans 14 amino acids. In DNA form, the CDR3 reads TGTGCCATCAATGTCGGGACAGGGAGCCACGAGCAGTACTTC. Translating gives CAINVGTGSHEQYF.

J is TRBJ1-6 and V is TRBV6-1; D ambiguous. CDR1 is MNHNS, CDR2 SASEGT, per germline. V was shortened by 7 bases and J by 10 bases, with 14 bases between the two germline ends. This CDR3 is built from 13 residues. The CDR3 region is CASTGIRGSPLHF. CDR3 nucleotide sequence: TGTGCCAGCACCGGAATCCGGGGATCACCCCTCCACTTT.

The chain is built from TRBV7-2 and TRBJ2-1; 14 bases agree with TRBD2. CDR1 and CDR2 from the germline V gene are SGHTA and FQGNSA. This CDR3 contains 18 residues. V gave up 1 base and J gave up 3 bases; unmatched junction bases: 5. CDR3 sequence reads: CASSLGPGLAGVYNEQFF. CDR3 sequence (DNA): TGTGCCAGCAGCTTAGGACCGGGACTAGCGGGGGTCTACAATGAGCAGTTCTTC.

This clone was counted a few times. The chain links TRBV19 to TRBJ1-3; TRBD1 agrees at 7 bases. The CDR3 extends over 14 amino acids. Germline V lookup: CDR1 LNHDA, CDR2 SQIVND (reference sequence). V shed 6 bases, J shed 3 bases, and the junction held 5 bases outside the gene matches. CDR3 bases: TGTGCCAGTAGAAGAACAGGGGATGGAAACACCATATATTTT. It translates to CASRRTGDGNTIYF.

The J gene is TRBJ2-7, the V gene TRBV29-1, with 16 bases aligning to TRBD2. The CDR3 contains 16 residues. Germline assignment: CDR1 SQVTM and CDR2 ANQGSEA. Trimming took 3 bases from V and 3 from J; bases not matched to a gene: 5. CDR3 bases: TGCAGCGTTGAGGGACTAGCGGGAGGGAAATACTACGAGCAGTACTTC. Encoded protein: CSVEGLAGGKYYEQYF.

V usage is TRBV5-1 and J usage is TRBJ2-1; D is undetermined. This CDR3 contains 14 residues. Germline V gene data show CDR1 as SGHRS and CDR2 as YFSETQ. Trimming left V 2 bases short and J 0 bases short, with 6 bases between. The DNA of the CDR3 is TGCGCCAGCAGCTTTCATTCCTCCTACAATGAGCAGTTCTTC. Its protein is CASSFHSSYNEQFF.

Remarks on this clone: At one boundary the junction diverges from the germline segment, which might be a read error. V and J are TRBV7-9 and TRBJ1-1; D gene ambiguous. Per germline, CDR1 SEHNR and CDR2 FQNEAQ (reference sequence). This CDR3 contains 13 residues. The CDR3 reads CASTLFRVSEAFF. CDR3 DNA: TGTGCCAGCACCTTATTTCGGGTCTCTGAAGCTTTCTTT.

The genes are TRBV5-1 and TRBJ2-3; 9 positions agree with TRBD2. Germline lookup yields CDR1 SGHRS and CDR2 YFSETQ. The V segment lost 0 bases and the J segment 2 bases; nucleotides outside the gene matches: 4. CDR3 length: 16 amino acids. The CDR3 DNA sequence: TGCGCCAGCAGCTTGGTACTAGCGGGTAACACAGATACGCAGTATTTT. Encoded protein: CASSLVLAGNTDTQYF.

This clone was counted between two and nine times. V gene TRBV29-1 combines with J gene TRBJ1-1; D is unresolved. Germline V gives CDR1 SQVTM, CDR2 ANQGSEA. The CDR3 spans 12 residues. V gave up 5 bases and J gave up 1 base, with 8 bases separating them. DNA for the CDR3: TGCAGCGTTACCCGGGGGAACACTGAAGCTTTCTTT. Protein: CSVTRGNTEAFF. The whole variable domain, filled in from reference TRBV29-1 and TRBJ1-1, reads SAVISQKPSRDICQRGTSLTIQCQVDSQVTMMFWYRQQPGQSLTLIATANQGSEATYESGFVIDKFPISRPNLTFSTLTVSNMSPEDSSIYLCSVTRGNTEAFFGQGTRLTVV.

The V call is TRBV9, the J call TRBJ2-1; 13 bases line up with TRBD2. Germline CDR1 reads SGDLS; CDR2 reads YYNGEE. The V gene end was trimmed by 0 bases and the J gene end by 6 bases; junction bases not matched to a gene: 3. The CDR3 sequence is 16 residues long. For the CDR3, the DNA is TGTGCCAGCAGCGTAGGCGGGACTAGCGGGACCAATGAGCAGTTCTTC. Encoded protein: CASSVGGTSGTNEQFF.

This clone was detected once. The CDR3 protein is CASSLGSRVSRHEQYF. CDR3 in DNA: TGCGCCAGCAGCTTGGGTTCCAGGGTGTCGCGCCACGAGCAGTACTTC. The J gene is TRBJ2-7, the V gene TRBV5-1; TRBD1 is a possible D gene (5 bases). Germline V gene data show CDR1 as SGHRS and CDR2 as YFSETQ. CDR3 length: 16 amino acids. Trimming took off 0 bases at V and 5 bases at J, with 18 bases between the two ends.

The CDR3 DNA follows: TGTGCCAGCAGTTCCAGGGGATTAGGGCAGTATTTT. This translates into CASSSRGLGQYF. J is TRBJ2-3 and V is TRBV6-6, with D possibly matching TRBD1 (6 bases). In germline, CDR1 is MNHNY, CDR2 SVGAGI (reference sequence). V lost 4 bases and J lost 11, with 13 bases in between. The CDR3 is 12 residues long.

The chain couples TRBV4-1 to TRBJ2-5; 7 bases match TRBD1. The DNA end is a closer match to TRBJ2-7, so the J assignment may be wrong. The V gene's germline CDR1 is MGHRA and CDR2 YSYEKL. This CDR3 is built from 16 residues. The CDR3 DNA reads TGCGCCAGCAGCCAGGCTCTCTACGGGACAGCTTACGAGCAGTACTTC. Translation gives CASSQALYGTAYEQYF.

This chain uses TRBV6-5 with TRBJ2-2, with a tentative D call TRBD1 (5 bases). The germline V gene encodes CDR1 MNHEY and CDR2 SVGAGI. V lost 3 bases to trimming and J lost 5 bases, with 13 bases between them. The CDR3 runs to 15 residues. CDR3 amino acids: CASSYEAKGTGELFF. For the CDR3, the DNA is TGTGCCAGCAGTTATGAGGCCAAGGGGACCGGGGAGCTGTTTTTT.

Here the CDR3 reads CASSEARFEYF. As DNA, the CDR3 is TGTGCCAGCAGTGAAGCGCGTTTTGAGTACTTC. The chain has TRBV6-1 and TRBJ2-7; D gene uncertain. Germline V gene lookup returns CDR1 MNHNS and CDR2 SASEGT. The CDR3 extends over 11 amino acids. The V end was cut by 0 bases, the J end by 11 bases, with 8 bases between.

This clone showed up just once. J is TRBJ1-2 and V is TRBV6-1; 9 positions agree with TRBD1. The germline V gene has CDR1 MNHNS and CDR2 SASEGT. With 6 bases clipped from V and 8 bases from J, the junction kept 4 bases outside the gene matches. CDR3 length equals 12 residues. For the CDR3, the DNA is TGTGCCAGCAGGTCCACAGGGGGCGGCTACACCTTC. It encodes CASRSTGGGYTF.